This entry concerns a single TCR beta chain. Antigen: not known. This specimen belongs to a study of OX40 agonist ivuxolimab in advanced cancers. Study in general: Under the entry rules, prior anti-PD-1, anti-PD-L1 or anti-CTLA-4 therapy was allowed, and about 40% had some.

This CDR3 comprises 20 residues. Notes on the study in general: At 0.1 to 3.0 mg/kg, CD4+ and CD8+ blood T cells expanded clonally by week 6.

Clones were read by immunoSEQ multiplex PCR, and TCRdb kept only the in-frame ones, dropping some. The table records about 81,000 clones, 80% to 90% of them present only once. V usage is TRBV12-2 and J usage is TRBJ2-7; the table's TRBD2 call for D was not verified on the DNA. TRBV12-2 is deemed a pseudogene. The input for sequencing was CD4+ or CD8+ T cells sorted from blood, taken in a trial of the OX40 agonist ivuxolimab. The origin of this receptor is an adult with an advanced solid tumor such as melanoma, head and neck, liver or kidney cancer. CDR3 residues: CASRLEAGPPAPNQAYEQYV. CDR3 bases: TGTGCAAGTCGCTTAGAGGCGGGGCCCCCTGCCCCTAACCAAGCCTACGAGCAGTACGTC.